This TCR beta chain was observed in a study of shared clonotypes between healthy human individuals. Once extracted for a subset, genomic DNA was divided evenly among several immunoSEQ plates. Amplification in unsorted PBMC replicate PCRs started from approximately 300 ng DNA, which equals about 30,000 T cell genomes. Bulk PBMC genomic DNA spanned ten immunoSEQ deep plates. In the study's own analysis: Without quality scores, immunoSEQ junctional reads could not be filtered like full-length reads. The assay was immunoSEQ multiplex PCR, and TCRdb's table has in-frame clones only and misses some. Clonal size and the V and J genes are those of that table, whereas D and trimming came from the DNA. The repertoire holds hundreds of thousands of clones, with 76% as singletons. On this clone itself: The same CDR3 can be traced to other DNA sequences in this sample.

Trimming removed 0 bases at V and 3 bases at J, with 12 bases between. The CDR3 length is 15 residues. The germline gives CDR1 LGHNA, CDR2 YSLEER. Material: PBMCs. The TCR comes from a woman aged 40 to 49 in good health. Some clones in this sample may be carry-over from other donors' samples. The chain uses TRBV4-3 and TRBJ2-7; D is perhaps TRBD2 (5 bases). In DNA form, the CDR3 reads TGCGCCAGCAGCCAAGAGAGCGGCGAGTACTACGAGCAGTACTTC. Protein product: CASSQESGEYYEQYF.